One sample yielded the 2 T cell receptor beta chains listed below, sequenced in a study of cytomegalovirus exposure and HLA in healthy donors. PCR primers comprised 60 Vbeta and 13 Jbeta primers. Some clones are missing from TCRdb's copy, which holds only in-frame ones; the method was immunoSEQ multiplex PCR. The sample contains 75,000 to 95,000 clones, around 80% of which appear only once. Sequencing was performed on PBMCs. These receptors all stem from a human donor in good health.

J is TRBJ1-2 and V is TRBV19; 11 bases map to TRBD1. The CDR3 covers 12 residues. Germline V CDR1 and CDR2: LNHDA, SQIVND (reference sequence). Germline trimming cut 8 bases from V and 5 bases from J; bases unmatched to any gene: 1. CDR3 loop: CASGQGAYGYTF. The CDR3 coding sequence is TGTGCCAGTGGACAGGGGGCTTATGGCTACACCTTC.

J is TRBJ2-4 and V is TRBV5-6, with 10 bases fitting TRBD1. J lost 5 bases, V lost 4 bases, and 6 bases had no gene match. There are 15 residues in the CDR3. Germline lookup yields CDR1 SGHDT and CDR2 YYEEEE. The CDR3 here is CASSAPGQGQNIQYF. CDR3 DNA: TGTGCCAGCAGCGCCCCGGGACAGGGGCAAAACATTCAGTACTTC.